This T cell receptor beta chain was captured by sequencing in a study of immune evolution from preneoplasia to lung adenocarcinoma (dated by TCRdb to about 2021). In terms of the full investigation: The study combined immune gene expression, TCR sequencing and multiplex immunofluorescence to profile immune contexture across lung adenocarcinoma precursors and invasive adenocarcinoma. Resected precursor lesions (AAH, AIS, MIA) and invasive adenocarcinomas were compared with paired morphologically normal lung tissue. The sample size depended on which specimens were available, not on a prior power calculation. The immune data were combined with whole exome sequencing and methylation data from the same cohort of nodules. A total of roughly 50 patients with pulmonary nodules who underwent surgical resection were included in the overall cohort. A total of more than 40 patients contributed TCR sequencing data. It was reported in the study that over a hundred samples were used for TCR sequencing. POLYSOLVER was used to infer class I HLA alleles from exome data, and LOHHLA was used to detect allele-specific HLA loss. The paper's findings and limits, for the study overall: Normal lung had the highest top T cell clone frequencies, which appeared to decline progressively from AAH through AIS, MIA and invasive adenocarcinoma. Findings were based on association rather than direct causation; larger cohorts with long-term follow-up and longitudinal biopsies were deemed needed. Normal lung showed the highest clonality, whereas later-stage lesions appeared to have higher T cell density and diversity but lower clonality. Because all patients came from Japan and China, whether the findings apply to Western populations was uncertain.

Using the immunoSEQ hsTCRbeta Kit, TCR beta CDR3 regions were sequenced from DNA. Regarding the original processing steps: The ImmunoSEQ Analyzer was used to analyse the TCR sequencing data. T cell clonality was defined as 1 minus Pielou's evenness, as computed on productive rearrangements. The inverse Simpson index, applied to productive templates, was used to measure T cell diversity. T cell density was TCR beta template counts normalized to usable DNA, estimated by amplifying and sequencing housekeeping genes. Two-sided Kruskal-Wallis tests were used to compare TCR metrics across histologic stages. The clones in this table, taken by TCRdb from immuneACCESS, are in-frame only. Not every clone is retained; where verified, under half of the shortfall comes from an unresolved V gene, and the cause of the rest is unknown. Clonal size and the V and J genes are those of that table, whereas D and trimming came from the DNA. In all, the sample holds some 7,000 clones, and 78% of those were seen once. The top ten constitute around 6.4% of the sample.

Between the mid-2010s and the late 2010s, the patients underwent resection in either Japan or China. The histologic diagnosis of each case was independently confirmed on H&E slides by two lung cancer pathologists. FFPE tissue was used for DNA isolation with the AllPrep DNA/RNA FFPE Kit. Taken from the germline V gene, the CDR1 and CDR2 loops are SQVTM and ANQGSEA. The V end loses 4 bases and the J end loses 0 bases, and a stretch of 10 bases separates them. Its CDR3 holds 15 amino acids, cysteine through phenylalanine. CDR3 DNA only is kept here, 45 bases in frame from base 1. Of note for this clone: The antigen it recognizes is unknown. No per-base quality is available; no much larger clone lies one base away.

The clonotype was recovered from a person in their sixties or seventies with lung adenocarcinoma. The sequence joins TRBV29-1 to TRBJ2-6; a tentative D call is TRBD1 (5 bases match). Sequenced sample: FFPE adjacent normal lung tissue. The DNA sequence is TGCAGCGTTGTTGACAGTTTCTCTGGGGCCAACGTCCTGACTTTC. It translates as CSVVDSFSGANVLTF.